One and the same sample provided the 9 T cell receptor beta chains below, sequenced in a study of regulatory T cells in long-lasting Graves disease. Specified time point: persistent/refractory GD, antithyroid drugs over 5 years with positive TRAb. The TCR library used RNA extracted from PBMCs. CDR3-region Arm-PCR and iRepertoire HTBI primers produced the TCR beta libraries. TCRdb processed the multiplex PCR reads anew with MiXCR; each CDR3 protein has one entry. The sample lists hundreds of thousands of distinct CDR3 sequences, about 21% occurring once. The source was peripheral blood mononuclear cells (PBMCs), collected when the disease was refractory, from a patient treated with antithyroid drugs. The receptors derive from a female donor with Graves disease.

This clonotype has at least ten counts. The chain carries TRBV2 and TRBJ1-2; TRBD1 aligns across 7 bases. The CDR3 is made up of 12 amino acids. V trimming: 7 bases; J trimming: 6 bases; junction bases outside the gene matches: 5. Germline CDR1 and CDR2: SNHLY and FYNNEI. This CDR3 reads CASIDDRDGYTF. The CDR3 DNA sequence: TGTGCCAGCATCGACGACAGGGATGGCTACACCTTC.

Only a few counts were recorded for this clonotype. The chain has TRBV30 and TRBJ2-5; TRBD1 matches at 7 bases. This CDR3 contains 14 residues. The junction had 7 bases not matched to a gene; V was cut back by 3 bases and J by 3 bases. In germline, CDR1 is GTSNPN, CDR2 SVGIG (reference sequence). The CDR3 loop reads CAWRPPQGEETQYF. The CDR3 bases are TGTGCCTGGAGGCCCCCCCAGGGGGAAGAGACCCAGTACTTC.

This clonotype came up many times. The V call is TRBV28, the J call TRBJ2-7, with 9 bases aligning to TRBD1. Germline CDR1 reads MDHEN; CDR2 reads SYDVKM. The J segment lost 5 bases and the V segment lost 6 bases, leaving 8 bases of the junction unmatched. CDR3 size: 14 residues. DNA for the CDR3: TGTGCCAGCAGGCCCGGACAGGGGCGCGACGAGCAGTACTTC. Amino acid sequence: CASRPGQGRDEQYF.

The J gene is TRBJ1-5, the V gene TRBV19; D not certain. Germline V gives CDR1 LNHDA, CDR2 SQIVND (reference sequence). The CDR3 is 15 amino acids. Trimming shortened V by 7 bases and J by 2 bases, and 15 bases separated the two germline ends. CDR3 loop: CASTNEGEGNQPQHF. CDR3 nucleotide sequence: TGTGCCAGTACCAATGAGGGTGAAGGCAATCAGCCCCAGCATTTT.

The CDR3 loop is CASSAEGSRETQYF. CDR3 coding DNA: TGTGCCAGCAGTGCAGAGGGGAGTCGAGAGACCCAGTACTTC. V and J are TRBV9 and TRBJ2-5, with D perhaps being TRBD1 or TRBD2 (5 bases each). Germline assignment: CDR1 SGDLS and CDR2 YYNGEE. With 5 bases removed from V and 4 bases from J, the gap between germline ends came to 15 bases. The CDR3 runs to 14 residues. Variable domain in full (rest from reference TRBV9 and TRBJ2-5): DSGVTQTPKHLITATGQRVTLRCSPRSGDLSVYWYQQSLDQGLQFLIQYYNGEERAKGNILERFSAQQFPDLHSELNLSSLELGDSALYFCASSAEGSRETQYFGPGTRLLVL.

This clonotype was detected a few times. This sequence joins TRBV28 and TRBJ1-3; 8 positions match TRBD1. The CDR3 is 16 amino acids. Germline-derived CDR1 and CDR2 are MDHEN and SYDVKM. V shed 6 bases, J shed 4 bases, and the junction held 11 bases outside the gene matches. CDR3 bases: TGTGCCAGCAGGTCCCCAGGACAGGGCTCGGGAAACACCATATATTTT. This gives the protein CASRSPGQGSGNTIYF.

This clonotype was picked up many times. CDR3 amino acids: CASRSGAPASGNTIYF. DNA of the CDR3: TGTGCCAGCAGGTCGGGCGCACCGGCCTCTGGAAACACCATATATTTT. The gene calls are TRBV27 and TRBJ1-3; no definite D call. The CDR3 covers 16 residues. The V end lost 6 bases, the J end lost 0 bases, and 15 bases lay between the germline ends. Germline V gives CDR1 MNHEY, CDR2 SMNVEV (reference sequence).

This clonotype was picked up many times. This chain uses TRBV3-1 with TRBJ2-7; D not certain. The CDR3 is 14 residues long. Trimming took off 4 bases at V and 3 bases at J, with 13 bases between the two ends. Germline V gene lookup returns CDR1 LGHDT and CDR2 YNNKEL (reference sequence). For the CDR3, the DNA is TGTGCCAGCAGCCCCACGGTAGAGCTCTACGAGCAGTACTTC. This codes for CASSPTVELYEQYF.

The rearrangement uses TRBV28 and TRBJ2-7, with 7 bases that match TRBD1. J was trimmed by 2 bases and V by 5 bases; bases with no gene match: 3. Germline V CDR1 and CDR2: MDHEN, SYDVKM. This CDR3 region has 13 residues. This chain's CDR3 is CASSVTGAYEQYF. CDR3 coding DNA: TGTGCCAGCAGTGTCACAGGGGCCTACGAGCAGTACTTC.